The 26 T cell receptor beta chains below were found in one sample sequenced in a study of blood T cell repertoires in COVID-19. Sequencing used immunoSEQ multiplex PCR; TCRdb keeps in-frame clones, though not all of them. The data hold about 330,000 clones, with 87% observed a single time. What was sequenced was PBMCs or T cells enriched from blood (not recorded which). The receptors originated from a woman aged 25 to 39 who had recovered from COVID-19.

This sequence joins TRBV5-1 and TRBJ1-2; D ambiguous. V lost 4 bases to trimming and J lost 0 bases, with 13 bases between them. Germline CDR1 reads SGHRS; CDR2 reads YFSETQ. The CDR3 totals 15 residues. CDR3 coding DNA: TGCGCCAGCAGCCCCATAGCCGCGACTAACTATGGCTACACCTTC. Translating gives CASSPIAATNYGYTF.

The V call is TRBV7-2, the J call TRBJ2-2; weak D call: TRBD1 (5 bases). CDR1 and CDR2 (germline): SGHTA, FQGNSA. V lost 0 bases and J lost 2, with 13 bases in between. This CDR3 has 17 residues. The CDR3 here is CASSLALTVANTGELFF. As DNA, the CDR3 is TGTGCCAGCAGCTTAGCGTTGACAGTGGCTAACACCGGGGAGCTGTTTTTT.

This clone showed up just a few times. CDR3 sequence: CASSPLQGIEKLFF. CDR3 nucleotide sequence: TGTGCCAGCTCACCCCTGCAGGGAATTGAAAAACTGTTTTTT. This chain joins TRBV18 and TRBJ1-4, with D tentatively TRBD1 (5 bases). The V end was cut by 3 bases, the J end by 7 bases, with 12 bases between. This CDR3 contains 14 residues. CDR1 is KGHSH, CDR2 LQKENI, per germline.

The rearrangement joins TRBV2 to TRBJ1-1; the D gene is possibly TRBD1 (6 bases). Germline assignment: CDR1 SNHLY and CDR2 FYNNEI. The CDR3 sequence is 15 residues long. The V end lost 1 base, the J end lost 5 bases, and 14 bases lay between the germline ends. This CDR3 is CASSEGTGRGTEAFF. The CDR3 region has the DNA TGTGCCAGCAGTGAAGGTACAGGAAGGGGGACTGAAGCTTTCTTT.

This chain connects TRBV5-1 to TRBJ2-3; 12 bases agree with TRBD2. V trimming: 5 bases; J trimming: 4 bases; junction bases outside the gene matches: 11. CDR1 and CDR2 (germline): SGHRS, YFSETQ. CDR3 length: 17 residues. The CDR3 sequence: CASSYASGGAVADTQYF. The CDR3 DNA reads TGCGCCAGCAGTTACGCTAGCGGGGGGGCCGTCGCAGATACGCAGTATTTT.

A note on this clone: Other DNA sequences of this sample code for an identical CDR3. V and J are TRBV9 and TRBJ2-5, with TRBD2 identical over 12 bases. The ends lost 0 bases at V and 2 bases at J; junction bases unmatched: 2. The CDR3 has 16 residues. Germline V gene data show CDR1 as SGDLS and CDR2 as YYNGEE. CDR3 DNA: TGTGCCAGCAGCGTAGGTCTAGCGGGGGGGCAAGAGACCCAGTACTTC. Amino acid sequence: CASSVGLAGGQETQYF. Variable domain in full (rest from reference TRBV9 and TRBJ2-5): DSGVTQTPKHLITATGQRVTLRCSPRSGDLSVYWYQQSLDQGLQFLIQYYNGEERAKGNILERFSAQQFPDLHSELNLSSLELGDSALYFCASSVGLAGGQETQYFGPGTRLLVL.

The rearrangement joins TRBV11-1 to TRBJ1-4, with TRBD1 matching over 7 bases. The junction had 11 bases not matched to a gene; V was cut back by 5 bases and J by 8 bases. The germline V gene has CDR1 SGHAT and CDR2 FQDESV (reference sequence). The CDR3 runs to 15 residues. The CDR3 coding sequence is TGTGCCAGCAGCAACTGGACAGGAAGGGGGGAAAAACTGTTTTTT. Encoded protein: CASSNWTGRGEKLFF. Filled out from reference TRBV11-1 and TRBJ1-4, the complete variable domain reads EAEVAQSPRYKITEKSQAVAFWCDPISGHATLYWYRQILGQGPELLVQFQDESVVDDSQLPKDRFSAERLKGVDSTLKIQPAELGDSAMYLCASSNWTGRGEKLFFGSGTQLSVL.

This sequence joins TRBV5-8 and TRBJ2-6; no reliable D call. Germline assignment: CDR1 SGHTS and CDR2 YDEGEE. Trimming stripped 4 bases from V and 0 bases from J, with 11 bases between. The CDR3 spans 16 residues. CDR3 amino acids: CASSGLPSSGANVLTF. The CDR3 DNA sequence: TGTGCCAGCAGCGGGCTACCGAGCTCTGGGGCCAACGTCCTGACTTTC.

The CDR3 reads CASSETAYSNQPQHF. CDR3 sequence (DNA): TGTGCCAGCAGCGAAACTGCTTATAGCAATCAGCCCCAGCATTTT. The rearrangement uses TRBV9 and TRBJ1-5; no clear D gene. This CDR3 has 15 amino acids. V was shortened by 3 bases and J by 0 bases, with 10 bases between the two germline ends. The germline V gene encodes CDR1 SGDLS and CDR2 YYNGEE.

In its sample, this clone was seen once. The CDR3 DNA reads as TGTGCCAGCAGCCGTCCTCAAGAGACCCAGTACTTC. Protein product: CASSRPQETQYF. The genes are TRBV7-2 and TRBJ2-5; D is unresolved. The CDR3 runs 12 residues. V gave up 5 bases and J gave up 2 bases, with 6 bases separating them. Looked up from germline, CDR1 is SGHTA and CDR2 is FQGNSA.

This chain uses TRBV5-6 with TRBJ1-6, with 7 bases aligning to TRBD1. Germline trimming cut 1 base from V and 10 bases from J; bases unmatched to any gene: 8. Per germline, CDR1 SGHDT and CDR2 YYEEEE. The CDR3 has 15 amino acids. The CDR3 DNA reads as TGTGCCAGCAGCTTGCAACAGGGGCCCAGCTCACCCCTCCACTTT. As protein: CASSLQQGPSSPLHF.

This clone was seen once. V and J are TRBV30 and TRBJ1-3; no reliable D call. Trimming took off 1 base at V and 4 bases at J, with 8 bases between the two ends. The germline V gene encodes CDR1 GTSNPN and CDR2 SVGIG (reference sequence). This CDR3 is built from 13 residues. CDR3 in amino acids: CAWSGSAGNTIYF. In DNA, the CDR3 is TGTGCCTGGAGTGGGTCAGCGGGAAACACCATATATTTT.

There are a few counts of this clone. V is TRBV20-1 and J is TRBJ1-5, with 7 bases matching TRBD1. In germline, CDR1 is DFQATT, CDR2 SNEGSKA (reference sequence). Germline trimming cut 3 bases from V and 5 bases from J; bases unmatched to any gene: 1. The CDR3 spans 12 residues. CDR3: CSASQGDQPQHF. CDR3 bases: TGCAGTGCTAGTCAGGGGGATCAGCCCCAGCATTTT.

The chain combines TRBV2 with TRBJ1-1; D perhaps matches TRBD1 (6 bases). This CDR3 region has 14 residues. V lost 4 bases and J 4 bases, leaving 13 bases between the germline ends. Per the germline V gene, CDR1 is SNHLY and CDR2 is FYNNEI. The CDR3 is CASSGRTEATEAFF. The CDR3 nucleotides read TGTGCCAGCAGTGGAAGGACAGAGGCCACTGAAGCTTTCTTT. Based on the CDR3 plus reference TRBV2 and TRBJ1-1, the full variable domain is EPEVTQTPSHQVTQMGQEVILRCVPISNHLYFYWYRQILGQKVEFLVSFYNNEISEKSEIFDDQFSVERPDGSNFTLKIRSTKLEDSAMYFCASSGRTEATEAFFGQGTRLTVV.

The J gene is TRBJ2-7, the V gene TRBV28; the match to TRBD1 covers 7 bases. V was clipped by 3 bases and J by 4 bases; unmatched bases: 6. Germline CDR1 and CDR2: MDHEN and SYDVKM. CDR3 length: 14 amino acids. CDR3 in DNA: TGTGCCAGCAGTTTTACAGGGGATTTTTACGAGCAGTACTTC. Protein: CASSFTGDFYEQYF.

The V and J genes are TRBV6-1 and TRBJ1-1, with D possibly TRBD1 on 6 matching bases. Looked up from germline, CDR1 is MNHNS and CDR2 is SASEGT. The V end was cut by 3 bases, the J end by 1 base, with 9 bases between. This CDR3 is 14 amino acids long. In nucleotides, the CDR3 is TGTGCCAGCAGTGAGACGACAGGGAACACTGAAGCTTTCTTT. This codes for CASSETTGNTEAFF.

This chain links TRBV4-1 with TRBJ2-3, with 15 positions matching TRBD2. CDR3 size: 21 residues. Germline V gene sequence: CDR1 MGHRA, CDR2 YSYEKL. V lost 4 bases, J lost 1 base, and 15 bases stayed unmatched. The CDR3 nucleotides read TGCGCCAGCAGCCTCACCCCTCTTGGCGGACTAGCGGGGGGGCGCACAGATACGCAGTATTTT. It codes for CASSLTPLGGLAGGRTDTQYF.

The chain joins TRBV7-8 to TRBJ2-3, with D possibly being TRBD2 (6 bases). V was cut by 5 bases and J by 1 base, with 13 bases left in between. From germline, CDR1 is SGHVS and CDR2 FQNEAQ. The CDR3 runs to 15 residues. CDR3: CASSKGGVGTDTQYF. The CDR3 DNA sequence: TGTGCCAGCAGCAAAGGAGGGGTTGGCACAGATACGCAGTATTTT.

The chain recombines TRBV6-1 with TRBJ1-1, with D maybe TRBD1 (6 bases). Trimming removed 4 bases from V and 4 bases from J, with 25 bases in between. The CDR3 totals 18 residues. Germline V gene sequence: CDR1 MNHNS, CDR2 SASEGT. CDR3 sequence (DNA): TGTGCCAGCAGTGCCCCCGACAGGTACTATAAGCTTATCACTGAAGCTTTCTTT. It specifies CASSAPDRYYKLITEAFF.

The V gene is TRBV5-5, the J gene TRBJ1-2, with D uncertain. Germline-derived CDR1 and CDR2 are SGHKS and YYEKEE (reference sequence). The CDR3 loop spans 16 amino acids. Trimming took off 0 bases at V and 1 base at J, with 13 bases between the two ends. CDR3 nucleotide sequence: TGTGCCAGCAGCTTGGGGGGAGGCACGAGTAACTATGGCTACACCTTC. It encodes CASSLGGGTSNYGYTF.

This chain links TRBV29-1 with TRBJ1-1; D unclear. The CDR3 runs to 14 residues. Trimming left V 4 bases short and J 1 base short, with 13 bases between. Germline CDR1 and CDR2: SQVTM and ANQGSEA. CDR3 protein: CSVGPGLGNTEAFF. In DNA form, the CDR3 reads TGCAGCGTTGGCCCCGGACTGGGGAACACTGAAGCTTTCTTT.

The chain employs TRBV11-2 and TRBJ2-1, with 9 bases matching TRBD1. Looked up from germline, CDR1 is SGHAT and CDR2 is FQNNGV. The CDR3 is 15 residues long. V gave up 4 bases and J gave up 10 bases; unmatched junction bases: 11. DNA for the CDR3: TGTGCCAGCAGCTCCGGGACAGGGAGCCTTGGGGAGCAGTTCTTC. The encoded protein is CASSSGTGSLGEQFF.

The rearrangement joins TRBV4-1 to TRBJ1-4, with D possibly matching TRBD1 (6 bases). Trimming took off 5 bases at V and 8 bases at J, with 12 bases between the two ends. Looked up from germline, CDR1 is MGHRA and CDR2 is YSYEKL. The CDR3 sequence is 13 residues long. The CDR3 region is CASSVQGSEKLFF. The DNA of the CDR3 is TGCGCCAGCAGCGTTCAGGGGAGCGAAAAACTGTTTTTT.

The chain couples TRBV19 to TRBJ1-2, with unresolved D. CDR3 length: 11 amino acids. The V gene lost 6 bases and the J gene lost 4 bases, with 6 bases spanning the gap. Germline V gene data show CDR1 as LNHDA and CDR2 as SQIVND (reference sequence). The chain's CDR3 is CASRALYGYTF. The CDR3 coding sequence is TGTGCCAGTAGAGCCCTCTATGGCTACACCTTC.

The genes are TRBV9 and TRBJ1-6; TRBD1 matches at 8 bases. Trimming at V came to 4 bases and at J to 6 bases, leaving 3 bases not matched to a gene. The length of the CDR3 is 14 residues. Germline V gene lookup returns CDR1 SGDLS and CDR2 YYNGEE. The CDR3 region is CASSPGQGNSPLHF. The CDR3 DNA follows: TGTGCCAGCAGCCCCGGACAGGGTAATTCACCCCTCCACTTT.

The rearrangement links TRBV6-5 to TRBJ2-1, with D possibly matching TRBD2 (6 bases). Trimming removed 4 bases at V and 0 bases at J, with 10 bases between. The germline V gene encodes CDR1 MNHEY and CDR2 SVGAGI. This CDR3 is built from 15 residues. As DNA, the CDR3 is TGTGCCAGCAGTTCGCTAGCGAGCTCCTACAATGAGCAGTTCTTC. Amino acids: CASSSLASSYNEQFF.